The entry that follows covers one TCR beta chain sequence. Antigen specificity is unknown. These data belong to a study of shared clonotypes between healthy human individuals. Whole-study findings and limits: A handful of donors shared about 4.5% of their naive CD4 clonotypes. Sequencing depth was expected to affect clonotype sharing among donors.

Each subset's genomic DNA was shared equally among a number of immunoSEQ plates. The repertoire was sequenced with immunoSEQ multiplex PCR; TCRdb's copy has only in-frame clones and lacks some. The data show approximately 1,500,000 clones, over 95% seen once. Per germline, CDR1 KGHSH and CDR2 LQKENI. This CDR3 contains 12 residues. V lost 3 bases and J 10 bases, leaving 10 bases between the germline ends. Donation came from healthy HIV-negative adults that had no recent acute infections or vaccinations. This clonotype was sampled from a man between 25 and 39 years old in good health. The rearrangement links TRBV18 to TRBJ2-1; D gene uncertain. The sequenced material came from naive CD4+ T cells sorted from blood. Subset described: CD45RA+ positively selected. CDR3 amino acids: CASSPGMGEQFF. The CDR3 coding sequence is TGTGCCAGCTCACCGGGCATGGGGGAGCAGTTCTTC.